A selection of T cell receptor beta chains follows, all from one sample in a study of cytomegalovirus exposure and HLA in healthy donors. Sequencing was performed with immunoSEQ multiplex PCR; in TCRdb, only in-frame clones are kept and a portion is missing. This repertoire includes around 100,000 clones. The sequencing input was PBMCs. The receptors originated from a man aged 40-49 years in good health and CMV-seronegative. The CDR3 runs from the conserved cysteine through the conserved F or W. The order of the fields is J gene, D gene, V gene, CDR3 protein, CDR3 DNA. D genes are given only for firm matches.

j_gene: TRBJ1-1
d_gene: NA
v_gene: TRBV2
CDR3aa: CASSETQIVNTEAFF
CDR3nt: TGTGCCAGCAGTGAAACACAGATTGTGAACACTGAAGCTTTCTTT

j_gene: TRBJ2-7
d_gene: TRBD1
v_gene: TRBV10-3
CDR3aa: CAIRGRDRGYEQYF
CDR3nt: TGTGCCATCAGGGGTCGGGACAGGGGCTACGAGCAGTACTTC

j_gene: TRBJ2-2
d_gene: NA
v_gene: TRBV4-3
CDR3aa: CASSREFRGGTNTGELFF
CDR3nt: TGCGCCAGCAGCCGCGAATTTAGAGGCGGAACGAACACCGGGGAGCTGTTTTTT

j_gene: TRBJ1-6
d_gene: NA
v_gene: TRBV6-4
CDR3aa: CASSENTGSPLHF
CDR3nt: TGTGCCAGCAGTGAGAATACGGGATCACCCCTCCACTTT

j_gene: TRBJ2-7
d_gene: TRBD2
v_gene: TRBV18
CDR3aa: CASSTTGLAASYEQYF
CDR3nt: TGTGCCAGCTCGACTACCGGACTAGCGGCCTCCTACGAGCAGTACTTC

j_gene: TRBJ1-2
d_gene: TRBD1
v_gene: TRBV7-9
CDR3aa: CASSLVEVPGGGYTF
CDR3nt: TGTGCCAGCAGCTTAGTAGAGGTCCCAGGGGGGGGCTACACCTTC

j_gene: TRBJ1-1
d_gene: NA
v_gene: TRBV7-2
CDR3aa: CASSLRVRVTEAFF
CDR3nt: TGTGCCAGCAGCTTAAGAGTCAGGGTCACTGAAGCTTTCTTT

j_gene: TRBJ1-1
d_gene: TRBD1
v_gene: TRBV5-4
CDR3aa: CASATGQGNTEAFF
CDR3nt: TGTGCCAGCGCTACGGGACAGGGGAACACTGAAGCTTTCTTT

j_gene: TRBJ1-2
d_gene: TRBD1
v_gene: TRBV27
CDR3aa: CASSLATGGAGGYTF
CDR3nt: TGTGCCAGCAGTTTAGCGACAGGGGGCGCTGGGGGCTACACCTTC

j_gene: TRBJ2-7
d_gene: TRBD2
v_gene: TRBV7-6
CDR3aa: CASSLVASGRGYEQYF
CDR3nt: TGTGCCAGCAGCTTAGTGGCTAGCGGGAGGGGGTACGAGCAGTACTTC

j_gene: TRBJ2-3
d_gene: NA
v_gene: TRBV19
CDR3aa: CASSIGRTGTDTQYF
CDR3nt: TGTGCCAGTAGTATAGGTAGAACGGGCACAGATACGCAGTATTTT

j_gene: TRBJ2-7
d_gene: TRBD2
v_gene: TRBV30
CDR3aa: CAWSPGLATYYEQYF
CDR3nt: TGTGCCTGGAGCCCAGGACTAGCGACATACTACGAGCAGTACTTC

j_gene: TRBJ1-3
d_gene: TRBD1
v_gene: TRBV18
CDR3aa: CASSPGQGFSSGNTIYF
CDR3nt: TGTGCCAGCTCACCGGGACAGGGCTTTTCCTCTGGAAACACCATATATTTT

j_gene: TRBJ2-7
d_gene: TRBD2
v_gene: TRBV13
CDR3aa: CASSPGTSSDEQYF
CDR3nt: TGTGCCAGCAGCCCAGGGACTAGCTCAGACGAGCAGTACTTC

j_gene: TRBJ1-6
d_gene: NA
v_gene: TRBV5-4
CDR3aa: CASSLTYRALTNSPLRF
CDR3nt: TGTGCCAGCAGCTTGACCTACAGGGCACTTACGAATTCACCCCTCCGCTTT

j_gene: TRBJ2-3
d_gene: NA
v_gene: TRBV7-7
CDR3aa: CASSPHLETDTQYF
CDR3nt: TGTGCCAGCAGCCCCCATCTAGAAACAGATACGCAGTATTTT

j_gene: TRBJ1-3
d_gene: TRBD1
v_gene: TRBV11-3
CDR3aa: CASSLGQGAGNTIYF
CDR3nt: TGTGCCAGCAGCCTTGGACAGGGGGCTGGAAACACCATATATTTT

j_gene: TRBJ2-2
d_gene: TRBD1
v_gene: TRBV5-1
CDR3aa: CASTRDSANTGELFF
CDR3nt: TGCGCCAGCACCAGGGACAGCGCGAACACCGGGGAGCTGTTTTTT

j_gene: TRBJ2-3
d_gene: TRBD1
v_gene: TRBV5-1
CDR3aa: CASSPGQGGSHTQYF
CDR3nt: TGCGCCAGCAGCCCAGGACAGGGAGGTTCCCATACGCAGTATTTT

j_gene: TRBJ2-7
d_gene: NA
v_gene: TRBV2
CDR3aa: CASSVDRTGEQYF
CDR3nt: TGTGCCAGCAGCGTAGACCGTACGGGCGAGCAGTACTTC

j_gene: TRBJ2-7
d_gene: NA
v_gene: TRBV6-5
CDR3aa: CASSIQPSGYEQYF
CDR3nt: TGTGCCAGCTCAATACAGCCTTCAGGGTACGAGCAGTACTTC

j_gene: TRBJ2-2
d_gene: NA
v_gene: TRBV10-3
CDR3aa: CAISPGVAGELFF
CDR3nt: TGTGCCATCAGTCCAGGGGTAGCCGGGGAGCTGTTTTTT

j_gene: TRBJ1-6
d_gene: NA
v_gene: TRBV7-2
CDR3aa: CASSYTGSYNSPLHF
CDR3nt: TGTGCCAGCAGTTATACAGGGTCCTATAATTCACCCCTCCACTTT

j_gene: TRBJ2-7
d_gene: TRBD1
v_gene: TRBV7-9
CDR3aa: CASSQDRGYEQYF
CDR3nt: TGTGCCAGCAGCCAGGACAGGGGTTACGAGCAGTACTTC

j_gene: TRBJ1-2
d_gene: TRBD1
v_gene: TRBV19
CDR3aa: CASSILWDRINYGYTF
CDR3nt: TGTGCCAGTAGTATCTTGTGGGACAGGATAAACTATGGCTACACCTTC

j_gene: TRBJ1-2
d_gene: NA
v_gene: TRBV28
CDR3aa: CASSLFGREEGYTF
CDR3nt: TGTGCCAGCAGTTTATTCGGCAGGGAGGAGGGCTACACCTTC

j_gene: TRBJ1-5
d_gene: NA
v_gene: TRBV28
CDR3aa: CASSLGGYSNQPQHF
CDR3nt: TGTGCCAGCAGTTTGGGGGGATATAGCAATCAGCCCCAGCATTTT

j_gene: TRBJ1-2
d_gene: NA
v_gene: TRBV5-1
CDR3aa: CASSDEAYMAYGYTF
CDR3nt: TGCGCCAGCAGCGACGAGGCATACATGGCCTATGGCTACACCTTC

j_gene: TRBJ2-1
d_gene: NA
v_gene: TRBV15
CDR3aa: CATSMRLDNEQFF
CDR3nt: TGTGCCACCAGCATGAGACTCGACAATGAGCAGTTCTTC

j_gene: TRBJ2-2
d_gene: NA
v_gene: TRBV14
CDR3aa: CASSQDLGTGELFF
CDR3nt: TGTGCCAGCAGCCAAGATCTCGGCACCGGGGAGCTGTTTTTT

j_gene: TRBJ2-1
d_gene: NA
v_gene: TRBV6-4
CDR3aa: CASSSERGGGNEQFF
CDR3nt: TGTGCCAGCAGTTCCGAGAGGGGGGGAGGGAATGAGCAGTTCTTC

j_gene: TRBJ1-1
d_gene: TRBD1
v_gene: TRBV7-9
CDR3aa: CASSDRENTEAFF
CDR3nt: TGTGCCAGCAGCGACAGGGAGAACACTGAAGCTTTCTTT

j_gene: TRBJ2-1
d_gene: TRBD2
v_gene: TRBV5-1
CDR3aa: CASSGGLAGILYNEQFF
CDR3nt: TGCGCCAGCAGCGGGGGTCTAGCGGGGATTCTATACAATGAGCAGTTCTTC

j_gene: TRBJ2-7
d_gene: TRBD2
v_gene: TRBV10-2
CDR3aa: CASQGLTYEQYF
CDR3nt: TGCGCCTCCCAGGGACTAACCTACGAGCAGTACTTC

j_gene: TRBJ2-3
d_gene: TRBD1
v_gene: TRBV9
CDR3aa: CASSVGDRSDTQYF
CDR3nt: TGTGCCAGCAGCGTAGGGGACAGGTCAGATACGCAGTATTTT

j_gene: TRBJ2-5
d_gene: TRBD1
v_gene: TRBV18
CDR3aa: CASSQTGGAGQETQYF
CDR3nt: TGTGCCAGCTCACAGACAGGGGGCGCGGGACAAGAGACCCAGTACTTC

j_gene: TRBJ2-3
d_gene: NA
v_gene: TRBV5-6
CDR3aa: CASSLEGNTDTQYF
CDR3nt: TGTGCCAGCAGCTTGGAGGGGAACACAGATACGCAGTATTTT

j_gene: TRBJ2-1
d_gene: TRBD2
v_gene: TRBV13
CDR3aa: CASSHGTSDEQFF
CDR3nt: TGTGCCAGCAGCCACGGGACTAGCGATGAGCAGTTCTTC

j_gene: TRBJ2-1
d_gene: TRBD2
v_gene: TRBV5-1
CDR3aa: CASSEGLAVYNEQFF
CDR3nt: TGCGCCAGCAGCGAGGGACTAGCGGTCTACAATGAGCAGTTCTTC

j_gene: TRBJ1-2
d_gene: NA
v_gene: TRBV5-1
CDR3aa: CASSLEGGSSARYGYTF
CDR3nt: TGCGCCAGCAGCTTGGAAGGGGGTTCCTCTGCGCGTTATGGCTACACCTTC

j_gene: TRBJ1-4
d_gene: NA
v_gene: TRBV5-1
CDR3aa: CASSASGTPGEKLFF
CDR3nt: TGCGCCAGCAGCGCGTCCGGGACACCTGGGGAAAAACTGTTTTTT

j_gene: TRBJ2-6
d_gene: NA
v_gene: TRBV5-1
CDR3aa: CASSLVGGFSSGANVLTF
CDR3nt: TGCGCCAGCAGCTTGGTAGGGGGTTTTTCCTCTGGGGCCAACGTCCTGACTTTC

j_gene: TRBJ1-3
d_gene: TRBD1
v_gene: TRBV19
CDR3aa: CASSTRGQVGNTIYF
CDR3nt: TGTGCCAGTAGTACGAGGGGGCAGGTTGGAAACACCATATATTTT

j_gene: TRBJ1-1
d_gene: NA
v_gene: TRBV5-1
CDR3aa: CASSPGLMNTEAFF
CDR3nt: TGCGCCAGCAGCCCAGGGCTAATGAACACTGAAGCTTTCTTT

j_gene: TRBJ1-4
d_gene: TRBD1
v_gene: TRBV5-4
CDR3aa: CASSLEGQGRTNEKLFF
CDR3nt: TGTGCCAGCAGCTTGGAGGGACAGGGGAGGACTAATGAAAAACTGTTTTTT

j_gene: TRBJ1-5
d_gene: TRBD1
v_gene: TRBV7-2
CDR3aa: CASSSSQTGLNSNQPQHF
CDR3nt: TGTGCCAGCAGCTCGAGCCAGACAGGGTTAAATAGCAATCAGCCCCAGCATTTT

j_gene: TRBJ2-7
d_gene: TRBD2
v_gene: TRBV4-1
CDR3aa: CASSPIGTSGTYEQYF
CDR3nt: TGCGCCAGCAGTCCTATTGGGACTAGCGGGACCTACGAGCAGTACTTC

j_gene: TRBJ2-4
d_gene: NA
v_gene: TRBV7-8
CDR3aa: CASSLSQGPVEAKNIQYF
CDR3nt: TGTGCCAGCAGCTTGTCCCAGGGCCCTGTTGAGGCCAAAAACATTCAGTACTTC

j_gene: TRBJ1-2
d_gene: TRBD1
v_gene: TRBV27
CDR3aa: CASSLTGNYGYTF
CDR3nt: TGTGCCAGCAGTTTGACAGGGAACTATGGCTACACCTTC

j_gene: TRBJ1-1
d_gene: NA
v_gene: TRBV5-1
CDR3aa: CASSLVAGMNTEAFF
CDR3nt: TGCGCCAGCAGCTTGGTGGCGGGAATGAACACTGAAGCTTTCTTT

j_gene: TRBJ1-2
d_gene: NA
v_gene: TRBV30
CDR3aa: CAWTPSNYGYTF
CDR3nt: TGTGCCTGGACTCCCTCCAACTATGGCTACACCTTC

j_gene: TRBJ2-5
d_gene: TRBD1
v_gene: TRBV11-2
CDR3aa: CASSLQGAGVSETQYF
CDR3nt: TGTGCCAGCAGCCTACAGGGGGCAGGTGTTTCGGAGACCCAGTACTTC